This entry concerns a single TCR beta chain. The antigen it binds to is not known. No base-level quality is on record; no much larger clone is a single base apart. The data belong to a study of cytomegalovirus exposure and HLA in healthy donors (dated 2017 in TCRdb). General notes on the study: According to an earlier analysis of several hundred of the donors, 150 million to 200 million T cells yielded over 100 million unique TCR beta sequences and more than 250 Gb of sequence data. An early release that covered about 600 HLA-typed donors contained approximately 300 gigabases of sequencing data and 85 million to 100 million unique TCR sequences. Of the roughly 400 genotyped donors, around 81% fell in the genetic ancestry cluster associated with self-reported Caucasian donors. The study aimed to test whether cataloging public T cell receptors could reveal signatures of past pathogen exposure. The study profiled the T cell repertoires of approximately 700 subjects by immunosequencing and related them to cytomegalovirus serostatus. A separate validation cohort of about 110 different subjects was used in addition to the 666-subject first cohort. High-throughput TCR immunosequencing, statistical association of individual TCRs with disease status, and machine learning were combined to predict cytomegalovirus infection status. A later analysis re-examined previously published TCR beta repertoires from roughly 650 donors and added high-resolution HLA genotyping to investigate patterns of TCR occurrence. The later analysis used no new phenotypic data to find candidate immune exposures, relying instead on TCR beta sequences and their occurrence across donors. To decide whether each TCR beta V gene segment behaved as functional or pseudogenic, an earlier analysis of over 500 of the donors relied on high-throughput TCR beta sequencing. Alongside the repertoire data, information on donor age, sex, ethnicity and CMV serostatus was compiled. A later genetic analysis used genome-wide SNP genotypes for about 60% of the roughly 670 donors, treating that subset as a discovery cohort. Every discovery cohort repertoire had been produced on one sequencing platform. HLA typing covered class I and class II loci at four-digit resolution. The number of donors typed differed by locus, with about 620-630 for A, B, C, DRB1 and DQB1, 522 for DQA1, over 600 for DPA1, and under 490 for DPB1. Because of strong linkage in the cohort, roughly 5 DR-DQ haplotypes were treated as single units for association and clustering. Across around 400 genotyped donors of the cohort, an average of approximately 220,000 unique TCR beta nucleotide sequences per donor were sequenced, and 15% to 20% of those sequences were non-productive. Beyond this particular receptor, the publication reports: When HLA alleles, especially DR and DQ, strongly co-occurred, attributing TCR associations to individual alleles was difficult. It was suggested by the authors that the approach could potentially be generalized to other disease states and immunological phenotypes. The study listed 164 TCR beta chains as associated with cytomegalovirus. Some IMGT-functional V segments, including TRBV6-2 and TRBV6-3, could not be told apart with the 87-base-pair reads, so those segments were excluded. A further reported finding was that TCR beta sequences accurately predicted the HLA-A and HLA-B alleles for most subjects in the first cohort. An association between a missense DCLRE1C variant and V-gene and J-gene trimming of TCR beta chains was found in a later genetic analysis and replicated in an independent cohort. The presence/absence analyses assumed that sequencing depth was roughly uniform across donors, and that assumption may not be true. Correlated functional status among segregating V segments might reflect linkage disequilibrium, but an unknown experimental factor could not be ruled out. In vitro tests confirmed that a few of the cytomegalovirus-associated TCR beta chains recognize cytomegalovirus antigens. In a later analysis, HLA-associated TCR beta chains showed more clonal expansion and lower generation probabilities than non-associated chains that were equally common. In an earlier analysis of more than 500 of the donors, most TCR beta V segments appeared in productive rearrangements about 87% or about 30% of the time, broadly matching IMGT annotations. Because counts were too low, some 17 rarely observed V segments, including chromosome 9 orphons, were left out of the earlier analysis of several hundred of the donors. Only TCR beta chains were sequenced in this cohort, and the absence of alpha or paired-chain data limited detectable features. The classifier was reported to diagnose cytomegalovirus status with high specificity and sensitivity in both the original cohort and the validation cohort. In a later analysis, TCR association rates were found to vary across HLA loci, with the most associated TCRs seen for DRB1 alleles and the fewest for HLA-C alleles. Because HLA typing was unavailable for some donors at each locus, only the typed subset was used in association tests. Most CMV-associated TCR beta chains appeared to be HLA-restricted in a later analysis, and the HLA associations seemed to be driven largely by CMV exposure. According to a later analysis, parvovirus B19, influenza, CMV and Epstein-Barr virus appeared linked to several top co-occurrence clusters. Most TCR sequences were observed very rarely across donors, whereas some public TCRs were present in many individuals. For the cohort, immune exposure information was limited to CMV serostatus. A group of highly shared sequence variants was considered likely to be a technical artifact of the sequencing pipeline. At a false discovery rate of 0.05, a later analysis linked about 17,000 TCR beta sequences to specific HLA alleles. According to a later genetic analysis, donors in an Asian-associated ancestry cluster had fewer N-insertions in productive TCRs than the roughly 700-donor mean.

Receptor libraries were prepared by the immunoSEQ multiplex PCR assay. A mixture of 60 forward primers for TCR Vbeta segments and 13 reverse primers for TCR Jbeta segments was used in the multiplex PCR. The CDR3 region of rearranged TCR beta genes was amplified from genomic DNA by a multiplex PCR assay. On the Illumina HiSeq System, the amplified TCR beta libraries were sequenced as 87-base-pair reads. The paper's data handling went like this. Across the 600 to 700 repertoires, a later analysis counted 60 million to 90 million unique TCR beta chains, 9.5 million to 13 million of which were shared by at least two donors. A nearest-neighbor algorithm error-corrected the raw reads and collapsed the reads into unique sequences, merging closely related sequences to remove PCR and sequencing errors. To assign V, D and J gene segments, CDR3 sequences were aligned to IMGT reference sequences. For a sequence to be retained, a match of at least six nucleotides to both a V gene segment and a J gene segment was required. A rearrangement was called productive if the CDR3 had no stop codons and remained in frame with V and J, and every other rearrangement was called non-productive. Following IMGT convention, CDR3 was defined as the stretch from the second conserved V-encoded cysteine to the conserved J-encoded phenylalanine. In an earlier analysis of around 540 of the donors, sequences lacking an unambiguous match to a single V gene segment were excluded. An earlier analysis of a few hundred of the donors called V segments functional above 56.7% productive rearrangements and segregating when the between-donor standard deviation exceeded 5%. A statistical classification framework was built to diagnose cytomegalovirus status from the catalog of TCR beta chain sequences. In a later analysis, TCR nucleotide sequences were compared against IMGT/GENE-DB human TR gene sequences so that V and J genes could be assigned. In a later analysis, CDR3 sequences and most-parsimonious VDJ recombination scenarios were assigned using the TCRdist pipeline. In a later analysis, every TCR beta chain was defined by the combination of its CDR3 amino acid sequence and its V-gene family, and reads without a unique V-gene family were dropped. A later analysis removed several hundred highly shared, low-generation-probability nucleotide sequences to deal with suspected cross-contamination and a sequencing artifact. In a later analysis, a clonal expansion index for each public chain was calculated from normalized within-repertoire ranks of inferred template counts. In a later analysis, generation probabilities were computed with a VDJ recombination model fitted to out-of-frame rearrangements, and the resulting probabilities were checked against IGoR. A later analysis scored TCR-TCR, TCR-HLA and TCR-CMV co-occurrence with hypergeometric tests, applying a repertoire-size bias correction to TCR pairs. In a later analysis, false discovery rates were estimated by permuting HLA or CMV assignments 20 times. A later analysis grouped co-occurring TCRs with DBSCAN, adding TCRdist sequence similarity when clustering within HLA-allele-positive subsets. Repertoires with fewer than 30,000 or more than 120,000 public chains, plus five repertoires with anomalous nucleotide sharing, were excluded from co-occurrence clustering. Not all clones reach the TCRdb copy of this immuneACCESS table, which keeps in-frame sequences only. Checked studies attribute under half of the gap to unresolved V genes and leave the rest unexplained. V and J calls and clone size are given by that table; D and trimming were obtained from the DNA. This sample has under 200,000 clones in its table, and over 65% of those were observed once. Of the sample, approximately 2.9% falls within the top ten clones.

From a lookup of the germline V gene, CDR1 and CDR2 are SGHTA and FQGNSA. The CDR3 spans 14 residues, from the cysteine through the phenylalanine. The kept DNA is CDR3 alone, 42 bases in frame from the first base. In total, more than 500 healthy bone marrow donors made up the cohort. Cohort members were all nominally healthy when sampled, although unrecorded immune exposures were likely present. The donor was CMV seropositive and belonged to the group of 250 to 300 seropositive cohort members. A peripheral blood sample was collected from each donor, and TCR beta sequencing was performed on peripheral blood mononuclear cells. Genomic DNA extraction from the blood cell samples was performed with the Qiagen DNeasy Blood Extraction Kit.

The sequence is built from TRBV7-2 and TRBJ2-5; 7 bases in between match TRBD2. The better agreement between TRBJ2-7 and the DNA end casts doubt on the J call. Source material: PBMCs. The receptor was derived from a woman between 50 and 59 years old in good health and CMV-seropositive. The CDR3 reads CASSSRGDAYEQYF. In nucleotides, the sequence is TGTGCCAGCAGCTCTCGGGGGGATGCCTACGAGCAGTACTTC.